This T cell receptor (beta chain) was recovered during a study of OX40 agonist ivuxolimab in advanced cancers. Clones were sequenced by immunoSEQ multiplex PCR, and TCRdb holds only the in-frame ones, with some missing. The sample contains about 76,000 clones, roughly 87% of which appear only once. Specimen: CD4+ or CD8+ T cells sorted from blood, collected in a trial of the OX40 agonist ivuxolimab. The receptor was derived from an adult with an advanced solid tumor such as melanoma, head and neck, liver or kidney cancer.

CDR3 sequence: CASRDSYEQYF. The CDR3 DNA sequence: TGTGCCAGCAGGGACTCCTACGAGCAGTACTTC. The V call is TRBV7-9, the J call TRBJ2-7, with D unclear. The V end lost 6 bases, the J end lost 0 bases, and 3 bases lay between the germline ends. The CDR3 length is 11 residues. The germline V gene encodes CDR1 SEHNR and CDR2 FQNEAQ (reference sequence).